One T cell receptor beta chain is described in this entry. The antigen remains unidentified. V shed 7 bases, J shed 5 bases, and the junction held 8 bases outside the gene matches. The CDR3 totals 14 residues. This sample was included in a study of cytomegalovirus exposure and HLA in healthy donors. General study findings and limits: In the roughly 130 validation repertoires, a later analysis found that first-cohort TCR clusters tended to co-occur. Accounts indicate the classifier identified cytomegalovirus status with strong specificity and sensitivity. Most TCRs appeared rarely, but some public TCRs recurred in many donors.

Profiling relied on immunoSEQ multiplex PCR, and the TCRdb table lists in-frame clones only, not all of them. The top ten clones hold 6.2% of a sample with 130,000 to 150,000 clones, 85% to 90% of them seen once. This TCR was recovered from a woman aged 25 to 39 in good health and CMV-seropositive. Source material: PBMCs. The chain combines TRBV5-3 with TRBJ1-4, with 7 bases identical to TRBD1. TRBV5-3 is an ORF; its function is uncertain. The CDR3, as DNA: TGTGCCAGACCCCTACAGGGGATAAATGAAAAACTGTTTTTT. Protein sequence: CARPLQGINEKLFF.